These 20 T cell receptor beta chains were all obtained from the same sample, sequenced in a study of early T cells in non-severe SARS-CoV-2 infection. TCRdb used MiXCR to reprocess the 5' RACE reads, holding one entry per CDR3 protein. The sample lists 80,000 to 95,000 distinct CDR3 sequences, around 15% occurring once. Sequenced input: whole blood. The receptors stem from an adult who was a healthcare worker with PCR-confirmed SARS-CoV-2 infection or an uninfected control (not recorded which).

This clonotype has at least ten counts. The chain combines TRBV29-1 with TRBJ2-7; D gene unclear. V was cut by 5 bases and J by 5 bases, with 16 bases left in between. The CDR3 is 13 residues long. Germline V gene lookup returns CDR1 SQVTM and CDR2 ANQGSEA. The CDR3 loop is CSVSPPGVHEQYF. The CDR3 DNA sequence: TGCAGCGTTTCACCCCCCGGAGTCCACGAGCAGTACTTC.

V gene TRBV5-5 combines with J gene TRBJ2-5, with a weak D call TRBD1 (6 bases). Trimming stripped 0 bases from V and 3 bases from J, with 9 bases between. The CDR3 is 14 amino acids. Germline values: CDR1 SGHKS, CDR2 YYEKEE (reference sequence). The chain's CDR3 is CASSLEAGEETQYF. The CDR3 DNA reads TGTGCCAGCAGCTTGGAGGCAGGGGAAGAGACCCAGTACTTC.

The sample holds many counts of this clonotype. CDR3 bases: TGTGCCAGCTCACCCCAAGGACAGGCCTACGAGCAGTACTTC. Translating it yields CASSPQGQAYEQYF. The J gene is TRBJ2-7, the V gene TRBV18; 7 nucleotides line up with TRBD1. The V segment lost 3 bases and the J segment 2 bases; nucleotides outside the gene matches: 4. Germline V gene lookup returns CDR1 KGHSH and CDR2 LQKENI. The CDR3 length is 14 residues.

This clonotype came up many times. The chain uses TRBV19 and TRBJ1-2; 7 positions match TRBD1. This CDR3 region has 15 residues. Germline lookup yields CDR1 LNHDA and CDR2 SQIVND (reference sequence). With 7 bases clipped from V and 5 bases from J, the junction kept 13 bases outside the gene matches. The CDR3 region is CASIELGTAKYGYTF. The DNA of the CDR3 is TGTGCCAGTATAGAACTCGGGACAGCGAAATATGGCTACACCTTC.

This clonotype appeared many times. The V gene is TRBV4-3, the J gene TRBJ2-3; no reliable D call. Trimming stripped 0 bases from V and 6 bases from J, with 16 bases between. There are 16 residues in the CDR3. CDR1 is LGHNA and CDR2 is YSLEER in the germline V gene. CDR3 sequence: CASSQDAADPRDTQYF. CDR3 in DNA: TGCGCCAGCAGCCAAGATGCGGCAGACCCCAGGGATACGCAGTATTTT.

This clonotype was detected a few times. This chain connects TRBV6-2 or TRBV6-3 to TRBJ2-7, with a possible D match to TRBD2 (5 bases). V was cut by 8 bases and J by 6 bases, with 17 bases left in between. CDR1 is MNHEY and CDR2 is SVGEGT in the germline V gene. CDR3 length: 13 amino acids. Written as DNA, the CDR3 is TGTGCCAGCGGTGGCCACGAAGGGAGCGAGCAGTACTTC. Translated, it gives CASGGHEGSEQYF.

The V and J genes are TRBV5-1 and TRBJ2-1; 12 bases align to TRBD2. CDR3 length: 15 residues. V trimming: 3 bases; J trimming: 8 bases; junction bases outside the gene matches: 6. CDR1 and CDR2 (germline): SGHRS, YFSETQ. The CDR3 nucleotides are TGCGCCAGCAGCTCCCTAGCGGGGGGGCCGGATGAGCAGTTCTTC. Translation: CASSSLAGGPDEQFF.

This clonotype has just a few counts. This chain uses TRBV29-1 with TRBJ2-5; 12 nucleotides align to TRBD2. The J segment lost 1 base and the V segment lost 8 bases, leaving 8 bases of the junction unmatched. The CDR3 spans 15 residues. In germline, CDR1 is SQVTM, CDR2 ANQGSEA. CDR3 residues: CSSPGLAGTQETQYF. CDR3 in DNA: TGCAGCTCACCGGGACTAGCGGGCACCCAAGAGACCCAGTACTTC.

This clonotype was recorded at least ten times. The DNA of the CDR3 is TGTGCCAGCAGCTTGAAGACGGGGGCCCTCACAGATACGCAGTATTTT. Its protein product is CASSLKTGALTDTQYF. The chain couples TRBV5-4 to TRBJ2-3, with D perhaps matching TRBD1 or TRBD2 (6 bases each). The CDR3 covers 16 residues. Trimming took off 1 base at V and 2 bases at J, with 14 bases between the two ends. CDR1 and CDR2 (germline): SGHNT, YYREEE (reference sequence).

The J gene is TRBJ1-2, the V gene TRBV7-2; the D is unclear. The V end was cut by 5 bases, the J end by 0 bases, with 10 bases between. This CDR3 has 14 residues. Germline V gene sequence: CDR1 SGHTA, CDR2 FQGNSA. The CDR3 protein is CASSPFRANYGYTF. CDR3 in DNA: TGTGCCAGCAGCCCTTTCCGGGCTAACTATGGCTACACCTTC.

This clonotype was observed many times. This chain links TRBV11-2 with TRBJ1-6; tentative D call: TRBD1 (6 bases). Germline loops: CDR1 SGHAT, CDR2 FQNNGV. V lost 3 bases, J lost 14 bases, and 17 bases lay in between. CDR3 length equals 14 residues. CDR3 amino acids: CASSLDLDSPALHF. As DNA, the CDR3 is TGTGCCAGCAGCTTGGACCTGGACAGTCCAGCCCTCCACTTT.

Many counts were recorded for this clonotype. CDR3 protein: CASSSRTGAVGELFF. For the CDR3, the DNA is TGTGCCAGCAGCTCCCGGACAGGGGCGGTCGGGGAGCTGTTTTTT. This chain links TRBV7-2 with TRBJ2-2; 9 bases are a match to TRBD1. There are 15 residues in the CDR3. Germline CDR1 reads SGHTA; CDR2 reads FQGNSA. J gave up 7 bases and V 4 bases, and 7 bases lay outside the gene matches.

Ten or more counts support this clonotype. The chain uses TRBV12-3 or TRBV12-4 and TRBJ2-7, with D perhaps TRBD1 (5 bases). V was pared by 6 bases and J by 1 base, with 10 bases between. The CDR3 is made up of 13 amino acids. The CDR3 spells CASRPDTSYEQYF. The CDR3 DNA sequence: TGTGCCAGCAGGCCGGACACTTCCTACGAGCAGTACTTC.

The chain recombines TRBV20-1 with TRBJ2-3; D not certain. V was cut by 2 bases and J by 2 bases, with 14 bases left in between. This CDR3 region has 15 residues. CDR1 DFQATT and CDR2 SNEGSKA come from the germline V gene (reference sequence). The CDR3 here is CSARRVETFTDTQYF. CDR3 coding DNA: TGCAGTGCTAGAAGGGTCGAAACCTTCACAGATACGCAGTATTTT.

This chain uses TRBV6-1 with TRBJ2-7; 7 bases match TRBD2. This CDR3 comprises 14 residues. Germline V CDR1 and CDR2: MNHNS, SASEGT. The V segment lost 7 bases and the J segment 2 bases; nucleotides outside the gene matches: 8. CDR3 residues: CASTRGSGTYEQYF. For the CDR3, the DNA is TGTGCCAGCACGCGGGGGAGTGGGACCTACGAGCAGTACTTC.

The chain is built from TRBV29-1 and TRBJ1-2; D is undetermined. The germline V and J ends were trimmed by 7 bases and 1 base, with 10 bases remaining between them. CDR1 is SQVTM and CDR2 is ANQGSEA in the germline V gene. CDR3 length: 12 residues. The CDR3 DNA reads TGCAGCGGTGCGACTGATAACTATGGCTACACCTTC. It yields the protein CSGATDNYGYTF.

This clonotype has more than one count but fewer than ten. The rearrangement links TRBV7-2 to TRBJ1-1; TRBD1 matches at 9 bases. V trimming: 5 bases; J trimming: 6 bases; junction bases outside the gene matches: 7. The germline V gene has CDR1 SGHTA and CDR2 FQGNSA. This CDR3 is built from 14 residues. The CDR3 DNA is TGTGCCAGCAGCCAACAGGGGGCGCGTGCTGAAGCTTTCTTT. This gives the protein CASSQQGARAEAFF. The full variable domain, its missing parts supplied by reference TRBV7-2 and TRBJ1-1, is GAGVSQSPSNKVTEKGKDVELRCDPISGHTALYWYRQSLGQGLEFLIYFQGNSAPDKSGLPSDRFSAERTGGSVSTLTIQRTQQEDSAVYLCASSQQGARAEAFFGQGTRLTVV.

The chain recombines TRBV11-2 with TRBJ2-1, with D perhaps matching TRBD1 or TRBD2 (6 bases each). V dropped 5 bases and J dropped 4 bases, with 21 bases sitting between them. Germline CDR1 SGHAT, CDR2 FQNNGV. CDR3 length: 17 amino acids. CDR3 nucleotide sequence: TGTGCCAGCAGCCCAGCTCTGGGGGGCCTCGGGTACAATGAGCAGTTCTTC. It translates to CASSPALGGLGYNEQFF.

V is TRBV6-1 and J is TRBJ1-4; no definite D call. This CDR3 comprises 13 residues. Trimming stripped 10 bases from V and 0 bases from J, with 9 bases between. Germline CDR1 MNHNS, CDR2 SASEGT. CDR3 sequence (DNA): TGTGCCACCCGGGTCTCAACTAATGAAAAACTGTTTTTT. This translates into CATRVSTNEKLFF.

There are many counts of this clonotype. CDR3 bases: TGTGCCAGCAGCGTACAGGGAGGGGATCAGCCCCAGCATTTT. Its translation: CASSVQGGDQPQHF. The chain employs TRBV6-6 and TRBJ1-5; the D gene is possibly TRBD1 (6 bases). The CDR3 has 14 residues. V was clipped by 6 bases and J by 5 bases, with 14 bases between them. Germline CDR1 MNHNY, CDR2 SVGAGI (reference sequence).